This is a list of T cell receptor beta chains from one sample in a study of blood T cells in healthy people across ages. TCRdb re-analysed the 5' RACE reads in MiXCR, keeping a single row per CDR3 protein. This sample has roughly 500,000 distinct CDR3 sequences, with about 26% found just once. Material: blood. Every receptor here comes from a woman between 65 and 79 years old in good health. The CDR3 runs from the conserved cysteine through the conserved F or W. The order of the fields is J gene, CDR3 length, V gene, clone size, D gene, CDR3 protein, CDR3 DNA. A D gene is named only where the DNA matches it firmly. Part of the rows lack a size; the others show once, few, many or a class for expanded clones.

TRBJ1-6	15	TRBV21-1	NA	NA	CASRREGGWNSPLHF	TGTGCCAGCAGACGCGAGGGGGGGTGGAATTCACCCCTCCACTTT
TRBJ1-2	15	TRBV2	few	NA	CASSGQSSHVYGYTF	TGTGCCAGCAGTGGACAGTCTTCCCATGTCTATGGCTACACCTTC
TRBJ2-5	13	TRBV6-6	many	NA	CASSDGALGTQYF	TGTGCCAGCAGTGACGGGGCTTTGGGGACCCAGTACTTC
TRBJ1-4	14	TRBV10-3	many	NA	CAIREDLSGEKLFF	TGTGCCATCAGGGAGGATCTCTCAGGGGAAAAACTGTTTTTT
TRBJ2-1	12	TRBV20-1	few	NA	CSGGAWNNEQFF	TGCAGTGGGGGGGCGTGGAACAATGAGCAGTTCTTC
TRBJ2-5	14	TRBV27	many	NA	CASSLQGSGETQYF	TGTGCCAGCAGTCTACAGGGAAGTGGGGAGACCCAGTACTTC
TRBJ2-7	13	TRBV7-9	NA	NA	CASSLTTSYEQYF	TGTGCCAGCAGCTTAACTACTAGCTACGAGCAGTACTTC
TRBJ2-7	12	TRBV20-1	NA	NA	CSAPRVGREQYF	TGCAGTGCTCCCCGGGTTGGTAGGGAGCAGTACTTC
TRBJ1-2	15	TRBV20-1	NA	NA	CSARDDLRGGSGYTF	TGCAGTGCTAGAGATGACTTGAGAGGGGGGTCTGGCTACACCTTC
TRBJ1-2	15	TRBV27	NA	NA	CASTPGGNANYGYTF	TGTGCCAGCACCCCGGGAGGGAATGCTAACTATGGCTACACCTTC
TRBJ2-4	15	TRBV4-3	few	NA	CASSLIGSSTDIQYF	TGCGCCAGCAGCCTCATAGGGTCCTCGACAGACATTCAGTACTTC
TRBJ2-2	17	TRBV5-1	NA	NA	CASSLLAGLENTGELFF	TGCGCCAGCAGCTTGTTGGCAGGGTTGGAGAACACCGGGGAGCTGTTTTTT
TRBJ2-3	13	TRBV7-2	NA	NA	CASSSVAVNTQYF	TGTGCCAGCAGCTCGGTAGCGGTAAATACGCAGTATTTT
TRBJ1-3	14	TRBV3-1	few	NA	CASSLHASENTIHF	TGTGCCAGCAGCCTACATGCGTCGGAAAACACCATACATTTT
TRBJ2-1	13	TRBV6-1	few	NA	CATLWVDHNEQFF	TGTGCCACCTTATGGGTAGACCACAATGAGCAGTTCTTC
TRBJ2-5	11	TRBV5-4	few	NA	CASGFQETQYF	TGTGCCAGCGGCTTCCAAGAGACCCAGTACTTC
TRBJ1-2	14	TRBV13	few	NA	CASSPGPGESGYTF	TGTGCCAGCAGCCCAGGTCCAGGGGAGAGTGGCTACACCTTC
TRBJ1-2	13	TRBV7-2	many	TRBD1	CASSPSTGQGYTF	TGTGCCAGCAGCCCATCGACAGGGCAAGGCTACACCTTC
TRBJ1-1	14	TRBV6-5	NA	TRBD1	CASSRQGRSTEAFF	TGTGCCAGCAGCCGACAGGGGCGAAGCACTGAAGCTTTCTTT
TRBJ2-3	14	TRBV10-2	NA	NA	CASSDGSGTHVQYF	TGCGCCAGCAGTGATGGCAGCGGTACACATGTGCAGTATTTT
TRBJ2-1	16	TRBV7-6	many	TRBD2	CASSPYSGLAGVEQFF	TGTGCCAGCAGCCCATACTCGGGACTAGCGGGGGTTGAGCAGTTCTTC
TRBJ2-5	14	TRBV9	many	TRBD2	CASSPRTSQETQYF	TGTGCCAGCAGCCCCCGGACTAGCCAGGAGACCCAGTACTTC
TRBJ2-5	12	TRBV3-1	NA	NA	CASSQVPETQYF	TGTGCCAGCAGCCAAGTCCCTGAGACCCAGTACTTC
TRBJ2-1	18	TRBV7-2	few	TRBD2	CASSGPGLAGQAYNEQFF	TGTGCCAGCAGCGGGCCGGGACTAGCGGGGCAGGCATACAATGAGCAGTTCTTC
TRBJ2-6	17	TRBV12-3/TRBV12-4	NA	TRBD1	CASSRGQVGSGANVLTF	TGTGCCAGCAGCCGAGGACAGGTCGGCTCTGGGGCCAACGTCCTGACTTTC
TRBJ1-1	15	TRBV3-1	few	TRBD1	CASSHLDRRNTEAFF	TGTGCCAGCAGCCACCTGGACAGGAGGAACACTGAAGCTTTCTTT
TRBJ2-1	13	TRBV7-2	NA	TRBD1	CASSVTGDNEQFF	TGTGCCAGCAGCGTGACAGGGGACAATGAGCAGTTCTTC
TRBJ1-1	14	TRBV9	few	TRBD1	CASSGRGGRTEAFF	TGTGCCAGCAGTGGACGAGGGGGCCGGACTGAAGCTTTCTTT
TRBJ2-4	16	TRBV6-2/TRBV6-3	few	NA	CASSYKGRFAKNIQYF	TGTGCCAGCAGTTACAAGGGGAGGTTCGCCAAAAACATTCAGTACTTC
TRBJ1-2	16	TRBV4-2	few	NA	CASSQDLTATNYGYTF	TGTGCCAGCAGCCAAGATTTAACAGCGACTAACTATGGCTACACCTTC
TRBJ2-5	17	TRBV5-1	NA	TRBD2	CASQPGTSGRGQETQYF	TGCGCCAGTCAGCCCGGGACTAGCGGGAGAGGGCAAGAGACCCAGTACTTC
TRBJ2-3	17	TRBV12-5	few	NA	CASGSGRGQGSTDTQYF	TGTGCTAGTGGTTCCGGAAGGGGCCAGGGTAGCACAGATACGCAGTATTTT
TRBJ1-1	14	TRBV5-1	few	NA	CASSPQPSTTEAFF	TGCGCCAGCAGCCCCCAACCATCGACCACTGAAGCTTTCTTT
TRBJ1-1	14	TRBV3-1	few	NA	CASRRDIMNTEAFF	TGTGCCAGCAGACGGGACATCATGAACACTGAAGCTTTCTTT
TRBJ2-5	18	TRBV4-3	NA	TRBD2	CASSQDLGRGGAQETQYF	TGCGCCAGCAGCCAAGATCTGGGACGGGGGGGCGCACAAGAGACCCAGTACTTC
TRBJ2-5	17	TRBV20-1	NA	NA	CSARTPRDLDYQETQYF	TGCAGTGCTAGAACCCCTCGGGACTTAGATTACCAAGAGACCCAGTACTTC
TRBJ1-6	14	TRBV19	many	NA	CASSIPGYNSPLHF	TGTGCCAGTAGTATACCGGGGTATAATTCACCCCTCCACTTT